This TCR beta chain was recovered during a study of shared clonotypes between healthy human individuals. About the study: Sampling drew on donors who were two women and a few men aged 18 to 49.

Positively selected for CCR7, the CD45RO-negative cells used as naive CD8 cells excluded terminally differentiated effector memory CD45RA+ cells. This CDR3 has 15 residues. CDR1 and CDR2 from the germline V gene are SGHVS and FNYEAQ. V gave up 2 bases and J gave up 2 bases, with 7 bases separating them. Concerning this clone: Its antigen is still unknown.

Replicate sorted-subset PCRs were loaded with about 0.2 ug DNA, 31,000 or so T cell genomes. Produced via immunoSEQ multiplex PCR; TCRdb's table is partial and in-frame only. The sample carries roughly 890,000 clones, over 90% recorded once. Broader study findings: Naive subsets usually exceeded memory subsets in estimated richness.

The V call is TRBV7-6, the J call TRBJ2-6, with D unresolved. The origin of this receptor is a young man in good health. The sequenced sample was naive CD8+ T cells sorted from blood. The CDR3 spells CASSLYGPGANVLTF. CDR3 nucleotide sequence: TGTGCCAGCAGCTTATACGGGCCTGGGGCCAACGTCCTGACTTTC.